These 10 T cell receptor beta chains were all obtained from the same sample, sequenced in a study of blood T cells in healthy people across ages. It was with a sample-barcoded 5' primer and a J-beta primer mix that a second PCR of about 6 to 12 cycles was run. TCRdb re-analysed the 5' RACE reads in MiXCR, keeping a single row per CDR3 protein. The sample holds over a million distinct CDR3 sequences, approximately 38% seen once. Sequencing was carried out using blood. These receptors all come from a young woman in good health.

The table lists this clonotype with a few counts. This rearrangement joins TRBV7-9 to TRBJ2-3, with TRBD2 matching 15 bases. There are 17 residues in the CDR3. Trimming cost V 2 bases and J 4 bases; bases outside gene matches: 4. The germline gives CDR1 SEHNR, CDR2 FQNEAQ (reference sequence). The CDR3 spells CASSLFRTSGRADTQYF. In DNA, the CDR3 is TGTGCCAGCAGCTTATTTCGGACTAGCGGGAGGGCAGATACGCAGTATTTT.

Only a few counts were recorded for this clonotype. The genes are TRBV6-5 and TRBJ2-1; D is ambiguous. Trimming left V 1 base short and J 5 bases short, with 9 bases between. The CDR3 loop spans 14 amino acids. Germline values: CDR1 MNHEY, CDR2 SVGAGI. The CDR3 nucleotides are TGTGCCAGCAGTTACTTCAAGAAGGACAATGAGCAGTTCTTC. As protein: CASSYFKKDNEQFF.

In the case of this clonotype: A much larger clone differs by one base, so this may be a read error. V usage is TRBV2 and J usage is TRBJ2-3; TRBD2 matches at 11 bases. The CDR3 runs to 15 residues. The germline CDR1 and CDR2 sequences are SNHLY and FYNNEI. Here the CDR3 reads CPSSRTSGSTDTQYF. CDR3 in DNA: TGTCCCAGCAGCCGGACTAGCGGGAGCACAGATACGCAGTATTTT.

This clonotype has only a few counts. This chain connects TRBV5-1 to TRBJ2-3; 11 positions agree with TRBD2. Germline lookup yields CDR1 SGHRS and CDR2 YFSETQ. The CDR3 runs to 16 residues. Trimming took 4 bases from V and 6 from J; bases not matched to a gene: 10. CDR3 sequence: CASSPPASGGYDTQYF. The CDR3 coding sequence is TGCGCCAGCAGCCCGCCGGCTAGCGGGGGGTACGATACGCAGTATTTT.

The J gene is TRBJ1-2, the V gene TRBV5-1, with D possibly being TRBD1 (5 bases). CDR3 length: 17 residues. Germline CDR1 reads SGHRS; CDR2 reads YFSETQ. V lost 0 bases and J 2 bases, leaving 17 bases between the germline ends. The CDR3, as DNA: TGCGCCAGCAGCTTGGGGACCGGACACGGATCAAACTATGGCTACACCTTC. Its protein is CASSLGTGHGSNYGYTF.

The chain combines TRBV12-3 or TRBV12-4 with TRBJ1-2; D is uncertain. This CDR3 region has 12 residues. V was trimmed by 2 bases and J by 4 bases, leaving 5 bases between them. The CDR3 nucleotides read TGTGCCAGCAGTTTATACAGCTATGGCTACACCTTC. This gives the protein CASSLYSYGYTF.

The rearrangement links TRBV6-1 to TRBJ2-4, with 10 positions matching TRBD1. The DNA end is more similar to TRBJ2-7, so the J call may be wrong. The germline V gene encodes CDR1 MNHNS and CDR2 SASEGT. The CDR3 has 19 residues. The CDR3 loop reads CASRSLGGSGTGVFYEQYF. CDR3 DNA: TGTGCCAGCAGATCGCTCGGGGGTTCCGGGACAGGGGTATTCTACGAGCAGTACTTC.

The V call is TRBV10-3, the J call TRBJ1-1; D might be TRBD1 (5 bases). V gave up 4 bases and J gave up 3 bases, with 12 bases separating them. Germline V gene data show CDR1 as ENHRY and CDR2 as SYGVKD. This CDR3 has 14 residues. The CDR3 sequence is CAISVGGGDTEAFF. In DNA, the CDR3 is TGTGCCATCAGTGTTGGGGGAGGGGACACTGAAGCTTTCTTT.

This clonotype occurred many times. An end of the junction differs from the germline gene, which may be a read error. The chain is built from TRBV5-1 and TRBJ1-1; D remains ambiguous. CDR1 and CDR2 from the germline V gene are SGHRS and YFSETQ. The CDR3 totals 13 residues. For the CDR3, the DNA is TGTGCCAGCAGCCTGGGAGGGAATACTGAAGCTTTCTTT. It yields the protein CASSLGGNTEAFF.

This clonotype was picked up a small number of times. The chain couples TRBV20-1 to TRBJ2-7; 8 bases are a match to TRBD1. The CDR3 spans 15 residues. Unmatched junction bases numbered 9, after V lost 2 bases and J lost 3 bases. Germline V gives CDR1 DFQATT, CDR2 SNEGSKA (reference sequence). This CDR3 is CSARYGTGDFYEQYF. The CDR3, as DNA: TGCAGTGCTAGATATGGGACAGGAGATTTCTACGAGCAGTACTTC.